This T cell receptor (beta chain) was found in a study of cytomegalovirus exposure and HLA in healthy donors. General study points: Roughly even sequencing depth across donors was the assumption behind the presence/absence analyses. Researchers counted around 180 TCR beta chains as cytomegalovirus-associated.

About this clone itself: Its antigen is unknown.

The PCR had 60 Vbeta and 13 Jbeta primers. Clones were read by immunoSEQ multiplex PCR, and TCRdb kept only the in-frame ones, dropping some. The sample has approximately 150,000 clones; over 70% are singletons. Sequenced sample: PBMCs. The receptor comes from a woman in her twenties or thirties in good health and CMV-seropositive.

As DNA, the CDR3 is TGTGCCAGCATTGGGACTACCAGGACCTACGAGCAGTACTTC. Amino acids: CASIGTTRTYEQYF. This sequence joins TRBV28 and TRBJ2-7, with TRBD2 matching over 7 bases. J gave up 2 bases and V 7 bases, and 8 bases lay outside the gene matches. This CDR3 contains 14 residues. Germline V gives CDR1 MDHEN, CDR2 SYDVKM.